Listed here is a single T cell receptor beta chain. Its antigen is unknown. V shed 10 bases and J 9 bases; nucleotides not matched to a gene: 9. This CDR3 spans 14 amino acids. CDR1 is MNHEY, CDR2 SMNVEV, per germline (reference sequence). The data derive from a study of T cells in Graves' hyperthyroidism and ophthalmopathy. The study's findings and limits: Ophthalmopathy and stable hyperthyroidism were told apart by a 13 V-J model.

RNA transcripts gave rise to amplified TCR beta CDR3 regions. The HTBI set primed first-round TCR CDR3 RT-PCR. TCRdb re-derived calls from the multiplex PCR reads in MiXCR, one entry per CDR3 protein. This table has fewer than 850,000 distinct CDR3 sequences, around a sixth appearing once. Patients aged 18 to 65 had newly diagnosed hyperthyroidism that had lasted under 2 months. The PBMCs had their origin in 8.5 to 10 ml of fresh peripheral blood. The source material was blood. The origin of this receptor is a man in his fifties with Graves' hyperthyroidism. V gene TRBV27 combines with J gene TRBJ1-6; 10 bases agree with TRBD1. CDR3 loop: CATRGGTGVSPLHF. CDR3 DNA: TGTGCCACCAGGGGAGGGACAGGGGTTTCACCCCTCCACTTT.